This is a list of T cell receptor beta chains from one sample in a study of cytomegalovirus exposure and HLA in healthy donors. Assay: immunoSEQ multiplex PCR; the TCRdb copy retains only in-frame clones and omits some. Among fewer than 100,000 clones listed, approximately 81% were seen once. Material for sequencing was PBMCs. These receptors originate from a woman aged 35 to 49 in good health and CMV-seropositive. CDR3s leave out the opening cysteine and the closing phenylalanine or tryptophan.

v_call,cdr3_aa
TRBV28,ASSLGQAKNIQY
TRBV27,ASTSRLAGGEKLF
TRBV27,ASSGTTTGFYGYT
TRBV27,ASSLSYARGIEKLF
TRBV2,ANHGGSEQF
TRBV7-2,ASSLRDSATQY
TRBV6-5,ASSYNGLATEAF
TRBV19,ASRQDIYQPQH
TRBV10-3,AISEGLILNQPQH
TRBV29-1,SVEGGGQETQY
TRBV2,ASQKGVQETQY
TRBV27,ASSFFYRGTVDTQY
TRBV4-1,ASSPRVPGLAYDSSYEQY
TRBV10-3,AIRQGIDHNYGYT
TRBV6-1,ASRETGSSYEQY
TRBV7-9,ASSLEGSLAGPTDTQY
TRBV5-1,ASSSDRGQETQY
TRBV6-6,ASSYSEPYNEQF
TRBV5-1,ASSLSSGRTGEQF
TRBV21-1,ASSPGTGVYFGANVLT
TRBV13,ASSFQRDPSYEQY
TRBV10-1,ASSDRRDSEQF
TRBV6-1,ASSAQGGEKLF
TRBV2,ASSPVMGGNEKLF
TRBV5-1,ASSSPPLGRDSNFALRGQY
TRBV28,ASSRPDSHGYT
TRBV7-6,ASSPPGTSGLRQQY
TRBV5-1,ASSPGTGYQPQH
TRBV6-5,ASSSGTNYGYT
TRBV28,ASRAGLAGGYEQY
TRBV25-1,ASDPRSGRPLYNEQF
TRBV27,ASSLRRDTVLYNEQF
TRBV7-2,ASSITDRGPDYEQY
TRBV6-4,ASGTGANTGELF
TRBV5-1,ASSFNSNSPLH
TRBV15,ATSRDPGLAGDEQF
TRBV7-8,ASSDTESYGYT
TRBV18,ASSSGFRNTEAF
TRBV30,AWSFRQAYEQY
TRBV19,ASSQFLRLAEATDTQY
TRBV11-2,ASSPRSGSNNEQF
TRBV27,ASSLSKQGGSYEQY
TRBV7-9,ATSTLTATNEKLF
TRBV18,ASSLGQGSTEAF
TRBV6-6,ASLNGGTMSTDTQY
TRBV5-1,ASSLALRGRLAGGHYNEQF
TRBV9,ASSVGQREDTDTQY
TRBV6-6,ASSYNPDREDEQY